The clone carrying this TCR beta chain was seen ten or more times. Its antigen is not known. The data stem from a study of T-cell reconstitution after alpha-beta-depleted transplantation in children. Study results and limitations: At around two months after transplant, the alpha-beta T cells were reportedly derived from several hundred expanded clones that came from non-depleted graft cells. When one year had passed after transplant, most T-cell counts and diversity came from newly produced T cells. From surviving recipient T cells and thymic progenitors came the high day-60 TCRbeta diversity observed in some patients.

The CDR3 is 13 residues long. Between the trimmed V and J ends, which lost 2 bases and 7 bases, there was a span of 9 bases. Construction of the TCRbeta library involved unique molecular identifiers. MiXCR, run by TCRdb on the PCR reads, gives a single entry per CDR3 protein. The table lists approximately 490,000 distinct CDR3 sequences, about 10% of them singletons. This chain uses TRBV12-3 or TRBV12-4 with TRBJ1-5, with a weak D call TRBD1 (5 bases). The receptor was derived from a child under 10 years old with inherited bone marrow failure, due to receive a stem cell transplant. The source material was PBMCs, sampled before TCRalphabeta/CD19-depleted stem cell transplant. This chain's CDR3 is CASSLRGGQPQHF. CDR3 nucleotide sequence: TGTGCCAGCAGTTTACGGGGGGGACAGCCCCAGCATTTT.